This TCR beta chain derives from a study of memory CD4+ T cells and cytomegalovirus serostatus. Study results and caveats: A US-trained random forest predicted CMV serostatus with median AUC around 0.9. The CMV-associated TCR signature appears largely within the CD4+ memory repertoire.

Method: immunoSEQ multiplex PCR; TCRdb's copy keeps in-frame clones and lacks some. The data show fewer than 35,000 clones, over 70% seen once. About this clone: What it recognizes is unknown.

Trimming cost V 1 base and J 0 bases; bases outside gene matches: 5. The CDR3 runs 16 residues. Per the germline V gene, CDR1 is SGHAT and CDR2 is FQNNGV. Single viable CD3+CD4+CD8-CD45RO+ cells were sorted as the memory CD4+ T cells. The V and J genes are TRBV11-2 and TRBJ1-1; TRBD1 agrees at 7 bases. The source is an adult in good health and CMV-seronegative. The specimen sequenced was memory CD4+ T cells from blood. The CDR3 sequence is CASSLGDSNMNTEAFF. The CDR3 region has the DNA TGTGCCAGCAGCTTAGGGGACAGCAACATGAACACTGAAGCTTTCTTT. Using reference TRBV11-2 and TRBJ1-1 for the parts outside the CDR3, the full variable domain is EAGVAQSPRYKIIEKRQSVAFWCNPISGHATLYWYQQILGQGPKLLIQFQNNGVVDDSQLPKDRFSAERLKGVDSTLKIQPAKLEDSAVYLCASSLGDSNMNTEAFFGQGTRLTVV.